The present T cell receptor (beta chain) was sequenced within a study of shared clonotypes between healthy human individuals. Broader study findings: Read depth was anticipated to influence clonotype sharing among donors.

Each sample came from a Caucasian adult donor living in Nashville, Tennessee. V was clipped by 6 bases and J by 6 bases, with 15 bases between them. Germline assignment: CDR1 SNHLY and CDR2 FYNNEI. This CDR3 has 14 amino acids. Ten immunoSEQ deep assay plates were used to sequence unsorted PBMC DNA. Clones were read by immunoSEQ multiplex PCR, and TCRdb kept only the in-frame ones, dropping some. In the table there are a few hundred thousand clones, around 77% of which are singletons. Concerning this clone itself: The antigen remains unidentified. This likely traces to a read error, being one base from a far larger clone.

The chain recombines TRBV2 with TRBJ1-5; D is perhaps TRBD1 (5 bases). Sequenced: PBMCs. This TCR derives from a woman aged 35 to 49 in good health. Some clones in this sample may be carry-over from other donors' samples. The CDR3 sequence is CASSPGGTSQPQHF. The CDR3 DNA sequence: TGTGCCAGCAGCCCCGGCGGGACGAGTCAGCCCCAGCATTTT.